The 13 T cell receptor beta chains in this list originate from one sample, sequenced in a study of T cells in localized non-small cell lung cancer (dated by TCRdb to 2018 to 2021). Library preparation used the immunoSEQ multiplex PCR assay. TCRdb carries this immuneACCESS record with in-frame sequences only. Its versions omit some clonotypes, under half of them owing to an unresolved V gene in the studies checked, with the rest unexplained. The table for this sample lists roughly 14,000 clones; 80% to 90% of them were counted only once. Roughly a quarter of the sample comes from the top ten. The sample here was peripheral blood mononuclear cells, taken before any cancer treatment. The receptors derive from an older male donor with stage II lung adenocarcinoma.

The chain carries TRBV12-5 and TRBJ1-5; maybe TRBD1 (6 bases). CDR3 size: 18 residues. Per germline, CDR1 LGHNT and CDR2 FRNRAP. The V gene lost 4 bases and the J gene lost 3 bases, with 22 bases spanning the gap. CDR3 nucleotides: TGTGCTAGTGGTTCCCCCCTCGACAGGCGGCTACTCAATCAGCCCCAGCATTTT. It translates to CASGSPLDRRLLNQPQHF.

The rearrangement joins TRBV14 to TRBJ2-1; 8 nucleotides line up with TRBD2. Trimming cost V 1 base and J 13 bases; bases outside gene matches: 9. The CDR3 loop spans 14 amino acids. CDR1 and CDR2 (germline): SGHDN, FVKESK. The CDR3 region is CASSQGVSGILQFF. The CDR3 nucleotides read TGTGCCAGCAGCCAAGGGGTTAGCGGGATACTCCAGTTCTTC.

This chain joins TRBV19 and TRBJ2-7; D uncertain. The CDR3 length is 15 residues. CDR1 and CDR2 from the germline V gene are LNHDA and SQIVND (reference sequence). Trimming left V 5 bases short and J 3 bases short, with 17 bases between. The CDR3, as DNA: TGTGCCAGTAGTGCCTATAGGGTCGGTCGCTACGAGCAGTACTTC. Translated: CASSAYRVGRYEQYF. Complete variable domain (other parts from reference TRBV19 and TRBJ2-7): DGGITQSPKYLFRKEGQNVTLSCEQNLNHDAMYWYRQDPGQGLRLIYYSQIVNDFQKGDIAEGYSVSREKKESFPLTVTSAQKNPTAFYLCASSAYRVGRYEQYFGPGTRLTVT.

This chain connects TRBV18 to TRBJ1-6; 7 positions agree with TRBD1. The junction had 6 bases not matched to a gene; V was cut back by 4 bases and J by 9 bases. The CDR3 is 14 amino acids. Germline CDR1 reads KGHSH; CDR2 reads LQKENI. CDR3 sequence reads: CASSQGQNRSPLHF. DNA for the CDR3: TGTGCCAGCTCACAGGGACAGAATCGTTCACCCCTCCACTTT.

The chain carries TRBV14 and TRBJ2-7; 9 bases map to TRBD1. The V gene's germline CDR1 is SGHDN and CDR2 FVKESK. The V and J ends lost 4 bases and 3 bases, in that order; junction bases with no gene match: 16. The CDR3 covers 18 residues. CDR3 sequence reads: CASSRPKTRTGANYEQYF. The CDR3 DNA sequence: TGTGCCAGCAGCCGCCCCAAGACCAGGACAGGGGCTAACTACGAGCAGTACTTC.

The gene calls are TRBV2 and TRBJ1-1, with no clear D. CDR3 length equals 14 residues. Looked up from germline, CDR1 is SNHLY and CDR2 is FYNNEI. The V end lost 7 bases, the J end lost 0 bases, and 12 bases lay between the germline ends. CDR3 region: CASITGPLNTEAFF. In DNA, the CDR3 is TGTGCCAGCATCACCGGGCCATTGAACACTGAAGCTTTCTTT.

The V call is TRBV19, the J call TRBJ2-3; tentative D call: TRBD2 (6 bases). This CDR3 has 19 amino acids. Deletions cut 5 bases from V and 0 bases from J, with 24 bases between. Germline lookup yields CDR1 LNHDA and CDR2 SQIVND (reference sequence). The CDR3: CASSPTGAGSRSSTDTQYF. DNA for the CDR3: TGTGCCAGTAGTCCCACTGGGGCGGGGTCGAGATCTAGCACAGATACGCAGTATTTT. The variable domain in full, completed from reference TRBV19 and TRBJ2-3, reads DGGITQSPKYLFRKEGQNVTLSCEQNLNHDAMYWYRQDPGQGLRLIYYSQIVNDFQKGDIAEGYSVSREKKESFPLTVTSAQKNPTAFYLCASSPTGAGSRSSTDTQYFGPGTRLTVL.

The chain carries TRBV5-1 and TRBJ2-7, with no clear D. The CDR3 loop spans 11 amino acids. Germline CDR1 is SGHRS and CDR2 is YFSETQ. V was shortened by 3 bases and J by 4 bases, with 5 bases between the two germline ends. The CDR3 reads CASSSHYEQYF. The CDR3 bases are TGCGCCAGCAGCTCCCATTACGAGCAGTACTTC.

This chain joins TRBV6-6 and TRBJ1-4, with a weak D call TRBD1 (6 bases). Germline assignment: CDR1 MNHNY and CDR2 SVGAGI (reference sequence). V was shortened by 6 bases and J by 5 bases, with 19 bases between the two germline ends. This CDR3 region has 16 residues. The CDR3 here is CASSTPTGRTNEKLFF. The CDR3 coding sequence is TGTGCCAGCAGCACCCCCACAGGGCGGACAAATGAAAAACTGTTTTTT.

The V and J genes are TRBV11-2 and TRBJ1-1, with D possibly being TRBD1 (5 bases). CDR3 length equals 14 residues. The germline V gene encodes CDR1 SGHAT and CDR2 FQNNGV. V lost 3 bases, J lost 4 bases, and 12 bases lay in between. CDR3 sequence reads: CASSLVYGATEAFF. The CDR3 DNA sequence: TGTGCCAGCAGCTTGGTCTACGGGGCCACTGAAGCTTTCTTT.

This clone appeared a single time. This chain uses TRBV27 with TRBJ1-5; possible D gene TRBD1, 6 bases. Germline CDR1 is MNHEY and CDR2 is SMNVEV (reference sequence). The CDR3 runs 15 residues. The V gene lost 5 bases and the J gene lost 1 base, with 12 bases spanning the gap. Written as DNA, the CDR3 is TGTGCCAGCAGTACCGGGACACCAAGCAATCAGCCCCAGCATTTT. Amino acid sequence: CASSTGTPSNQPQHF.

V gene TRBV14 combines with J gene TRBJ2-3, with D possibly called TRBD1 or TRBD2 (5 bases each). Trimming took 4 bases from V and 8 from J, leaving 7 bases between them. Germline V gene lookup returns CDR1 SGHDN and CDR2 FVKESK. The CDR3 runs 11 residues. CDR3 amino acids: CASSLRGTQYF. In DNA form, the CDR3 reads TGTGCCAGCAGCCTGAGGGGTACGCAGTATTTT.

The rearrangement uses TRBV15 and TRBJ2-1; D perhaps matches TRBD2 (5 bases). Trimming shortened V by 5 bases and J by 6 bases, and 17 bases separated the two germline ends. CDR3 size: 15 residues. The germline V gene has CDR1 LNHNV and CDR2 YYDKDF (reference sequence). The CDR3 sequence: CATSLGGLGVNEQFF. For the CDR3, the DNA is TGTGCCACCAGCCTTGGCGGACTTGGGGTCAATGAGCAGTTCTTC.